A single sample gave rise to the 3 T cell receptor beta chains below, sequenced in a study of beta chain features in type 1 diabetes. Broader study findings: When Type 1 diabetes patients were examined, their TCRB CDR3s proved moderately but significantly shorter in all four CD4+ subsets.

Sequencing targeted expressed TCRB transcripts, as all isolated RNA had been reverse transcribed. Assay: immunoSEQ multiplex PCR; the TCRdb copy retains only in-frame clones and omits some. In the table there are 12,000 to 15,000 clones, approximately 69% of which are singletons. The antigens for these receptors are not known. Sequencing input: stem cell memory CD4+ T cells from blood. These receptors were taken from a woman between 18 and 30 years old with type 1 diabetes.

This clone showed up just a few times. This rearrangement joins TRBV14 to TRBJ2-5; D gene unclear. The germline CDR1 and CDR2 sequences are SGHDN and FVKESK. The CDR3 is made up of 13 amino acids. V was pared by 1 base and J by 5 bases, with 8 bases between. The CDR3 loop reads CASSQGVGETQYF. The CDR3 bases are TGTGCCAGCAGCCAAGGAGTCGGGGAGACCCAGTACTTC.

The J gene is TRBJ1-5, the V gene TRBV19; TRBD1 might be the D (6 bases). This CDR3 spans 15 amino acids. V lost 4 bases, J lost 0 bases, and 10 bases lay in between. Germline V gene sequence: CDR1 LNHDA, CDR2 SQIVND (reference sequence). The chain's CDR3 is CASSRQVLSNQPQHF. The CDR3, as DNA: TGTGCCAGTAGTAGACAGGTTCTTAGCAATCAGCCCCAGCATTTT.

The chain links TRBV4-2 to TRBJ1-5, with a tentative D call TRBD1 (5 bases). V was shortened by 5 bases and J by 0 bases, with 11 bases between the two germline ends. This CDR3 has 15 amino acids. Germline V gives CDR1 LGHNA, CDR2 YNFKEQ. CDR3 sequence reads: CASSSTEDSNQPQHF. The CDR3 DNA sequence: TGTGCCAGCAGCTCGACAGAGGATAGCAATCAGCCCCAGCATTTT.